This is a list of T cell receptor beta chains from one sample in a study of shared clonotypes between healthy human individuals. Sequencing was performed with immunoSEQ multiplex PCR; in TCRdb, only in-frame clones are kept and a portion is missing. This table has 2 million to 3 million clones, roughly 93% appearing once. Material: naive CD4+ T cells from PBMCs. The receptors derive from a man between 18 and 35 years old in good health. Some clones in this sample may be carry-over from other donors' samples. Both conserved end residues are part of each CDR3.

V | length | CDR3
TRBV9 | 17 | CASSDGLAGGLQETQYF
TRBV19 | 13 | CASSIRANYGYTF
TRBV5-8 | 14 | CASSFWGAGYGYTF
TRBV11-2 | 15 | CASSLVMQSPYGYTF
TRBV19 | 18 | CASSIDLFDRGNLYEQYF
TRBV29-1 | 15 | CSAEGRAMPYNEQFF
TRBV5-4 | 14 | CASSRSGRGETQYF
TRBV5-1 | 16 | CASSNEGGFSGNTIYF
TRBV13 | 13 | CASSYHRLDTQYF
TRBV5-1 | 14 | CASTRTGWGNEQFF
TRBV11-3 | 10 | CASSVTGAFF